Reported below is one T cell receptor (beta chain). The data were obtained in a study of blood T cell repertoires in COVID-19. The CDR3 is made up of 15 amino acids. V lost 5 bases and J lost 5; bases outside the gene matches: 7. CDR1 is PRHDT, CDR2 FYEKMQ, per germline (reference sequence). Clones were sequenced by immunoSEQ multiplex PCR, and TCRdb holds only the in-frame ones, with some missing. The sample contains more than 300,000 clones, around 89% of which appear only once. The sequence came from a woman in her 30s with COVID-19, enrolled during active disease. The chain joins TRBV13 to TRBJ2-1, with 9 positions matching TRBD2. Sequencing was done on a sample of peripheral blood. The CDR3 DNA reads TGTGCCAGCAGCCATTCTAGCGGGGACAACAATGAGCAGTTCTTC. It yields the protein CASSHSSGDNNEQFF. Variable domain in full (rest from reference TRBV13 and TRBJ2-1): AAGVIQSPRHLIKEKRETATLKCYPIPRHDTVYWYQQGPGQDPQFLISFYEKMQSDKGSIPDRFSAQQFSDYHSELNMSSLELGDSALYFCASSHSSGDNNEQFFGPGTRLTVL.